This T cell receptor beta chain was identified in a study of T cell clones after liver transplantation. The CDR3 is 13 residues long. Germline V CDR1 and CDR2: SGHRS, YFSETQ. With 4 bases removed from V and 0 bases from J, the gap between germline ends came to 8 bases. Clones were read by immunoSEQ multiplex PCR, and TCRdb kept only the in-frame ones, dropping some. The repertoire consists of over 14,000 clones, with 92% occurring once and the leading ten covering around 45%. Whole-study results and caveats: Graft donor-reactive T cells may have migrated into the graft rather than being deleted.

Comment on this clone: No antigen is known for it.

Sequenced here: CD8+ T cells from blood, sampled before liver transplant. This sequence was found in a human donor who received a liver transplant. The chain links TRBV5-1 to TRBJ2-7; D remains unclear. The DNA of the CDR3 is TGCGCCAGCAGCCCCGACAACTCCTACGAGCAGTACTTC. Its protein is CASSPDNSYEQYF.